Listed below are T cell receptor beta chains from one sample, sequenced in a study of shared clonotypes between healthy human individuals. Clones were sequenced by immunoSEQ multiplex PCR, and TCRdb holds only the in-frame ones, with some missing. The table records around 2,000,000 clones, roughly 96% of them present only once. What was sequenced was naive CD4+ T cells sorted from blood. The receptor set was obtained from a man aged 18 to 35 in good health. Each CDR3 is given with its conserved first and last residue. D genes are given only for firm matches. Size tells how often a clone was seen (once, few, many) or the class of an expanded clone, and some rows leave it out.

NA	TRBV6-6	TRBJ2-7	few	CASRGPGQNYEQYF	TGTGCCAGCAGGGGCCCGGGGCAGAACTACGAGCAGTACTTC
NA	TRBV5-1	TRBJ2-3	NA	CASRRDTDSTDTQYF	TGCGCCAGCAGGCGGGACACCGATAGCACAGATACGCAGTATTTT
NA	TRBV19	TRBJ2-2	NA	CASSISTTNTGELFF	TGTGCCAGTAGTATTTCCACGACGAACACCGGGGAGCTGTTTTTT
NA	TRBV6-5	TRBJ2-6	once	CASRLPGANVLTF	TGTGCCAGCAGATTACCTGGGGCCAACGTCCTGACTTTC
TRBD2	TRBV7-7	TRBJ2-1	NA	CASSLARGDNEQFF	TGTGCTAGCAGCTTGGCGCGGGGGGACAATGAGCAGTTCTTC
NA	TRBV5-4	TRBJ1-1	once	CASTKPGLNTEAFF	TGTGCCAGCACCAAACCCGGCCTAAACACTGAAGCTTTCTTT
TRBD1	TRBV5-1	TRBJ1-2	once	CASSSGQGVYGYTF	TGCGCCAGCAGCTCGGGTCAGGGGGTCTATGGCTACACCTTC
NA	TRBV7-2	TRBJ1-5	NA	CASSLDGRGGQPQHF	TGTGCCAGCAGCTTAGACGGCAGGGGAGGACAGCCCCAGCATTTT
NA	TRBV7-2	TRBJ2-3	NA	CASSLASDTQYF	TGTGCCAGCAGCTTAGCCTCCGATACGCAGTATTTT
NA	TRBV6-5	TRBJ1-4	NA	CASKRGDKTNEKLFF	TGTGCCAGCAAAAGGGGGGACAAAACTAATGAAAAACTGTTTTTT
TRBD1	TRBV30	TRBJ2-7	NA	CAWRFTGGYEQYF	TGTGCCTGGAGGTTCACAGGGGGCTACGAGCAGTACTTC
TRBD2	TRBV30	TRBJ2-5	NA	CAWRGGKLAGGQRPQYF	TGTGCCTGGAGAGGAGGGAAACTAGCGGGGGGTCAAAGACCTCAGTACTTC
TRBD1	TRBV30	TRBJ2-1	NA	CATDRGAHNEQFF	TGTGCCACGGACAGGGGCGCGCACAATGAGCAGTTCTTC
NA	TRBV27	TRBJ1-4	NA	CASRSNWDEKLFF	TGTGCCAGCAGGTCCAACTGGGATGAAAAACTGTTTTTT
TRBD1	TRBV18	TRBJ2-2	NA	CASSPQDRGELFF	TGTGCCAGCTCACCTCAGGACAGGGGGGAGCTGTTTTTT
NA	TRBV21-1	TRBJ2-3	NA	CASSQGLMGTDTQYF	TGTGCCAGTTCTCAGGGGCTAATGGGCACAGATACGCAGTATTTT
NA	TRBV4-3	TRBJ1-2	NA	CASSQGHVTGGFYGYTF	TGCGCCAGCAGCCAAGGACACGTGACCGGGGGCTTCTATGGCTACACCTTC
TRBD1	TRBV11-1	TRBJ1-1	NA	CASRLTPTGDGTEAFF	TGTGCCAGCAGACTTACACCCACAGGGGACGGCACTGAAGCTTTCTTT
TRBD2	TRBV28	TRBJ2-5	NA	CASSLKRGNQETQYF	TGTGCCAGCAGTTTAAAGCGGGGGAACCAAGAGACCCAGTACTTC
NA	TRBV7-2	TRBJ2-7	NA	CASSLAAPPGSYEQYF	TGTGCCAGCAGCTTAGCCGCCCCCCCAGGGTCCTACGAGCAGTACTTC
TRBD2	TRBV15	TRBJ2-7	NA	CATSRGRGVGYEQYF	TGTGCCACCAGCAGAGGGCGGGGGGTTGGCTACGAGCAGTACTTC
TRBD1	TRBV11-2	TRBJ1-2	NA	CASSLERGPGYGYTF	TGTGCCAGCAGCTTAGAGAGGGGGCCAGGCTATGGCTACACCTTC
NA	TRBV6-5	TRBJ1-2	NA	CASTYGGGYGYTF	TGTGCCAGCACCTACGGGGGTGGCTATGGCTACACCTTC
NA	TRBV6-6	TRBJ1-1	NA	CASRGLLNTEAFF	TGTGCCAGCAGGGGACTGCTGAACACTGAAGCTTTCTTT
NA	TRBV4-1	TRBJ2-2	NA	CASSSPGRQNTGELFF	TGCGCCAGCAGCAGCCCGGGACGGCAGAACACCGGGGAGCTGTTTTTT
TRBD1	TRBV6-5	TRBJ2-7	NA	CASSYPGQGGEQYF	TGTGCCAGCAGTTACCCGGGACAGGGCGGCGAGCAGTACTTC
NA	TRBV19	TRBJ2-7	NA	CASSPGTLSKNHEQYF	TGTGCCAGTAGTCCGGGCACCCTTTCGAAAAACCACGAGCAGTACTTC
TRBD1	TRBV7-6	TRBJ2-7	NA	CASTRTGSPDEQYF	TGTGCCAGCACCCGGACAGGGTCCCCCGACGAGCAGTACTTC
NA	TRBV19	TRBJ2-1	NA	CASSETASSYNEQFF	TGTGCCAGTAGTGAGACAGCATCCTCCTACAATGAGCAGTTCTTC
NA	TRBV6-6	TRBJ2-1	NA	CASSYSIPSSYNEQFF	TGTGCCAGCAGTTACTCGATCCCGTCCTCCTACAATGAGCAGTTCTTC
TRBD2	TRBV10-3	TRBJ2-7	NA	CAISSLAGFYEQYF	TGTGCCATCAGCTCACTAGCGGGTTTCTACGAGCAGTACTTC
TRBD2	TRBV5-1	TRBJ2-3	NA	CASSLAGGETDTQYF	TGCGCCAGCAGTCTAGCGGGAGGGGAGACAGATACGCAGTATTTT
NA	TRBV5-1	TRBJ1-4	NA	CASSLAPANEKLFF	TGCGCCAGCAGCTTGGCTCCGGCAAATGAAAAACTGTTTTTT